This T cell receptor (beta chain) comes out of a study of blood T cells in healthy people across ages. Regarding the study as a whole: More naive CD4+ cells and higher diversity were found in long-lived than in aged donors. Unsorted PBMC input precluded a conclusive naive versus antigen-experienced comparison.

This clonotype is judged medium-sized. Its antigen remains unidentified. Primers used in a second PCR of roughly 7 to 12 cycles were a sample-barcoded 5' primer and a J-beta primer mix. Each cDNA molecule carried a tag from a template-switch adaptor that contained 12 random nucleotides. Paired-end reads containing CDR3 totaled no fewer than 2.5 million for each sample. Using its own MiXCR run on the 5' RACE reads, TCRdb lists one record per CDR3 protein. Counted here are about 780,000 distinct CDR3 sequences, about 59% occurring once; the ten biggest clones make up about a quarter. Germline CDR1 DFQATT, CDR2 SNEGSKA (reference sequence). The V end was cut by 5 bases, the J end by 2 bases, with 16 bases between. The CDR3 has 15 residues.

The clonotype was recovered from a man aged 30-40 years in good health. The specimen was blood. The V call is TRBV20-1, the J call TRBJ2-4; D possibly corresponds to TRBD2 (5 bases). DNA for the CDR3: TGCAGTGCTCCAGAGGGTGGTGTATCCAAAAACATTCAGTACTTC. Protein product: CSAPEGGVSKNIQYF.